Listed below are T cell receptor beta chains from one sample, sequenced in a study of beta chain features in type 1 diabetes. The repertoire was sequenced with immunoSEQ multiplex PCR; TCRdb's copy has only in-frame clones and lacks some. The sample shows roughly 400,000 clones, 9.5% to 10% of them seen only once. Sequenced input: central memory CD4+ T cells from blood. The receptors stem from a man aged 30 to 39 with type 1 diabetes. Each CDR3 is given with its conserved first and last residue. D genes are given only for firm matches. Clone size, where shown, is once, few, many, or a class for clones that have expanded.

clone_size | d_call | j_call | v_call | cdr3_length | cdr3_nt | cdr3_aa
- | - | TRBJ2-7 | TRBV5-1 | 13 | TGCGCCAGCCGATGGACGGGAGATTACGAGCAGTACTTC | CASRWTGDYEQYF
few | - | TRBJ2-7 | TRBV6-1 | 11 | TGTGCCAGCAGTTCCCGGGAGAAGCAGTACTTC | CASSSREKQYF
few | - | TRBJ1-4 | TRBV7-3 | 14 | TGTGCCAGCAGCCCCCAGGGGATGTATGAAAAACTGTTTTTT | CASSPQGMYEKLFF
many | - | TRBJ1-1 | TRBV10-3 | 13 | TGTGCCATCAGTGTGAAAGGGAACACTGAAGCTTTCTTT | CAISVKGNTEAFF
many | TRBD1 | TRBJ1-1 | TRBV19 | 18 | TGTGCCAGTAGTACTCGGGACAGAGGACTCGACTGGCAGACTGAAGCTTTCTTT | CASSTRDRGLDWQTEAFF
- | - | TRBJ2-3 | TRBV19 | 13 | TGTGCCAGTAGTGCGGACGGCACAGATACGCAGTATTTT | CASSADGTDTQYF
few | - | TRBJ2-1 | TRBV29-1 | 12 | TGCAGCCTGACACAGGGAAATAGTGAGCAGTTCTTC | CSLTQGNSEQFF
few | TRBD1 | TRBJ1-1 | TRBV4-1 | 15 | TGCGCCAGCAGCCGAGGGGGACAGAGGAACACTGAAGCTTTCTTT | CASSRGGQRNTEAFF
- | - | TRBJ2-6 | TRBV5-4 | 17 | TGCGCCAGCAGCACCCGCCTTGGCGGTTCTGGGGCCAACGTCCTGACTTTC | CASSTRLGGSGANVLTF
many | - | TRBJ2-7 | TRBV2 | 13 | TGTGCCAGCAGTGACAGTAGCTCCTACGAGCAGTACTTC | CASSDSSSYEQYF
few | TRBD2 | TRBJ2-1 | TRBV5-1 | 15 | TGCGCCAGCAGCTCTGGACTAGCGGAATACAATGAGCAGTTCTTC | CASSSGLAEYNEQFF
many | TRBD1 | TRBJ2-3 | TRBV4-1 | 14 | TGCGCCAGCAGCCAGGTACAGGGGTCAGATACGCAGTATTTT | CASSQVQGSDTQYF
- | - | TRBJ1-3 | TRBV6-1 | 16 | TGTGCCAGCAGTGAAGCGGGGGCCTTCTCTGGAAACACCATATATTTT | CASSEAGAFSGNTIYF
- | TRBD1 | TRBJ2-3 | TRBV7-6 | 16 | TGTGCCAGCAGCTTTTGGACAGGGGGTAACACAGATACGCAGTATTTT | CASSFWTGGNTDTQYF
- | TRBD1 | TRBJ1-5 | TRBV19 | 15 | TGTGCCAGTAGTATAGGAGGGACAGGCAATCAGCCCCAGCATTTT | CASSIGGTGNQPQHF
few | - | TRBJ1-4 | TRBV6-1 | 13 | TGTGCCAGCAGCAGGGAATGGAGCGAAAAACTGTTTTTT | CASSREWSEKLFF
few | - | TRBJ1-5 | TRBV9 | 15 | TGTGCCAGCAGCGTAGAGGGAGGGGAATTCGAGCCCCAGCATTTT | CASSVEGGEFEPQHF
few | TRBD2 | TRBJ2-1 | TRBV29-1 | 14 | TGCAGCGCCGAGAGGCCAGCGGGAAGCAATGAGCAGTTCTTC | CSAERPAGSNEQFF
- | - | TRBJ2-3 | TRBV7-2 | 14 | TGTGCCAGCAGCGAGAGGGACAGCACAGATACGCAGTATTTT | CASSERDSTDTQYF
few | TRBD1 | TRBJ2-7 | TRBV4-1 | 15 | TGCGCCAGCAGCCAAGTCCCGGGACAGGGGTACGAGCAGTACTTC | CASSQVPGQGYEQYF
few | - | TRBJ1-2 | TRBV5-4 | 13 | TGTGCCAGCAGCTTAGGGCGGGCCGATGGCTACACCTTC | CASSLGRADGYTF
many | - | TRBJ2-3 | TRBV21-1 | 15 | TGTGCCAGCAGCAAAATGGGACCGACTGGGGATACGCAGTATTTT | CASSKMGPTGDTQYF
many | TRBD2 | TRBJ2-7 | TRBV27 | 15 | TGTGCCAGCAGTACCGGGACTAGCGGATACTACGAGCAGTACTTC | CASSTGTSGYYEQYF
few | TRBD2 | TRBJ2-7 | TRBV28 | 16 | TGTGCCAGCAGTTCCCCTCTTAGCGGGAGGGCCTACGAGCAGTACTTC | CASSSPLSGRAYEQYF
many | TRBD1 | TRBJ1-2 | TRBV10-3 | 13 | TGTGCCATCAGTGAGTCCTACAGGGGTGGCTACACCTTC | CAISESYRGGYTF